This TCR beta chain was found in a study of post-analysis software for immune sequencing data (dated by TCRdb to 2013 to 2016). Describing the broader study: The recorded disease courses included relapsing-remitting, secondary progressive and progressive-relapsing multiple sclerosis, and some patients had no subtype annotation. Patient repertoires were compared against roughly 10 previously published healthy control repertoires from donors aged 6 to 25 years. A subset of samples was prepared in parallel using single-end sample barcoding, then pooled and co-amplified after Illumina adapter ligation. Study-level results and caveats: The control group was slightly older than the multiple sclerosis patient group. Direct clustering with F measure revealed strong co-clustering of samples prepared in the same batch, which led to a batch-effect correction. Patients showed significantly higher frequencies than controls for a handful of TRBV segments, among them TRBV5-6, TRBV5-1 and TRBV20-1. Compared with controls, multiple sclerosis patients had significantly lower normalized Chao1 diversity, a finding suggesting substantial peripheral T-cell clonal expansion.

TCR beta repertoires were profiled from peripheral blood of 13 young patients with multiple sclerosis to demonstrate the VDJtools post-analysis software. Multiple sclerosis patients were children and adolescents aged about 6 to 16 years. At the junction V is shortened by 1 base and J by 2 bases, with 7 bases in between. Reading the germline V gene (reference sequence) gives CDR1 DFQATT and CDR2 SNEGSKA. Spanning cysteine to phenylalanine, the CDR3 consists of 13 amino acids. The kept DNA is CDR3 alone, 39 bases in frame from the first base. The method was PCR. Sequenced using an Illumina HiSeq 2500. Unique molecular identifiers were incorporated into TCR beta cDNA libraries to reduce PCR and sequencing biases. Some 500,000 cDNA molecules were obtained for every 1 to 10 million input T cells, so each molecule roughly corresponded to one T cell. The same protocol used for the earlier healthy control dataset was applied to prepare and sequence the patient libraries. Samples belonging to the same batch were prepared together, multiplexed and sequenced on a shared HiSeq lane. In the authors' own workflow: Raw barcoded reads were processed with MIGEC, and single-read molecular identifier groups were discarded before consensus assembly and CDR3 extraction. Clonotype tables were post-analysed with VDJtools, and diversity was normalized by down-sampling all datasets to the smallest sample size. To correct batch-related cross-sample contamination, repertoire overlap clustering matched CDR3 amino acid sequences but not nucleotide sequences. TCRdb took the public reads, trimmed them with fastp at Q25, ran MiXCR for clone calling and kept in-frame beta chains. CDR3 protein duplicates are merged, each entry listing the most common genes and DNA. These V and J calls originate from TCRdb's pipeline instead of the authors' own analysis. The table for this sample lists approximately 770,000 distinct CDR3 sequences; under 60% of them were counted only once. The ten largest make up 4.9% of the sample.

On this clonotype: There is no known antigen for this receptor. Per-nucleotide qualities are absent, and no much larger clonotype sits a single base away.

The source of this sequence is a girl aged 10-17 years with multiple sclerosis. The sequence links TRBV20-1 to TRBJ2-3; 5 matching bases give a weak D call of TRBD1. Sequencing input: blood. The CDR3 region has the sequence CSARGQTTDTQYF. The DNA sequence is TGCAGTGCTAGAGGACAGACCACAGATACGCAGTATTTT.